This T cell receptor (beta chain) was profiled in a study of regulatory T cells in long-lasting Graves disease (dated by TCRdb to 2020 to 2023). About the investigation overall: Antithyroid drugs had been taken for less than 3 months by newly diagnosed Graves' disease patients. TCR sequencing covered roughly 13 persistent and approximately 20 newly diagnosed Graves' disease patients, about 35 samples in total. The study took place in China and was registered as a clinical trial. This study used TCR sequencing and RNA sequencing of peripheral blood to compare persistent Graves' disease patients against newly diagnosed Graves' disease patients.

At the junction V is shortened by 5 bases and J by 3 bases; bases outside the gene matches: 8. CDR1 and CDR2 were assigned from the germline V gene as WSHSY and SAAADI. Counted from cysteine to phenylalanine, this CDR3 has 16 amino acids. The DNA shown is the 48-base CDR3, in frame from base 1. On this clonotype: Which antigen it targets is not known. Within one base of it there is no much larger clone, and no base qualities were kept.

Study-level results and caveats: The authors acknowledged the small sample size as a limitation that may reduce accuracy. Only the TCR beta chain was sequenced and analyzed. Preferential use of TRBV28, TRBJ1-2 and TRBJ2-5 was observed in persistent disease, whereas TRBV20-1 and TRBJ2-1 were favored in newly diagnosed disease. Compared with newly diagnosed patients, persistent Graves' disease patients had lower TCR Shannon entropy and fewer highly expanded clones, which suggests clonal expansion. Peripheral blood alone was examined, since thyroid tissue, which constituted the primary lesion, could not be accessed. More public clonotypes were shared among persistent patients (under 3,000) than among newly diagnosed patients (roughly 960).

What the time point label conveys for this sample: newly diagnosed GD, antithyroid drugs for less than 3 months. For both TCR sequencing and RNA sequencing, RNA was extracted from PBMCs in TRIzol. The diagnosis of Graves' disease followed American Thyroid Association guidelines. The patients came from an endocrinology department in Xi'an, China. From each patient, 7.5 to 10 milliliters of peripheral blood was collected into an EDTA anticoagulant tube. Ficoll Paque Plus density gradient separation was used to isolate PBMCs, and no further T cell sorting was performed. An Agilent 2100 Bioanalyzer and agarose gel were used to check RNA quality, and a NanoDrop 2000 was used to measure RNA concentration. Receptor amplification or capture employed multiplex PCR. Reads for this sample came from an Illumina HiSeq 4000. TCR beta libraries were built with iRepertoire HTBI primers and Arm-PCR amplification of CDR3 regions. PCR products were gel purified before sequencing. The authors' analysis ran thus. A total of 62 TRBV and under 15 TRBJ segments were identified across samples and were used for gene usage analysis of CDR3 amino acid clonotypes. COPE and FqMerger were used to merge filtered high-quality paired reads into contigs. Contigs were aligned with BLAST to IMGT TRBV, TRBD and TRBJ reference genes, and CDR3 was defined per IMGT. Clonotypes above 0.1% frequency were classified as highly expanded clones. Shannon entropy was used to measure repertoire diversity, and the Gini coefficient was used to measure V-J evenness. Public clonotypes were defined as clonotypes shared by more than one individual. The raw public reads went through TCRdb reprocessing: fastp at Q25, MiXCR clone calling, in-frame beta chains kept. Each record represents a unique CDR3 protein, reported with the most common genes and DNA among its rows. These V and J calls derive from TCRdb rather than the authors' analysis. For this sample the table gives 560,000 or so distinct CDR3 sequences, of which around 15% were detected only once. The ten largest clones represent approximately 12% of the sample.

These data were also filed under a second study, of T cells in Graves' hyperthyroidism and ophthalmopathy. Reported in the second study: Stable Graves' hyperthyroidism was defined as the absence of progression to ophthalmopathy over 18 months of follow-up. Hyperthyroidism patients were aged 18 to 65 years and newly diagnosed, with disease duration of less than 2 months. Any patient with an uncontrolled infection, another autoimmune disease, pregnancy or lactation was excluded. Diagnoses relied on clinical symptoms, serum thyroxine and TRAb, thyroid ultrasound and orbital computed tomography. The TCR CDR3 was subjected to a first round of RT-PCR using the HTBI primer set and the Qiagen OneStep RT-PCR kit. Blood samples also contained most of the expanded thyroid clonotypes (frequency above 0.001), which suggests that blood repertoires may reflect thyroid immune responses. A model built on a 13 V-J signature distinguished ophthalmopathy from stable hyperthyroidism, reaching about 89% sensitivity and 81% to 83% specificity in cross-validation and 80%/75% in testing. In validation, progression to ophthalmopathy was predicted by the model with 70.59% sensitivity and around 76% specificity, a median of approximately 6.5 months before onset. A discovery cohort of about a hundred patients, approximately 45 with Graves' ophthalmopathy and 55 to 60 with stable Graves' hyperthyroidism, was used to find distinguishing TCR V-J signatures. An independent validation cohort of around 19 hyperthyroidism patients and 17 patients who later progressed to ophthalmopathy tested prospective prediction of ophthalmopathy. The approximately 90 discovery patients were randomly split 7:3 into training and test sets. In addition, the study compared T-cell repertoires in thyroid tissue and in blood from about 6 Graves' hyperthyroidism patients. Once sampling was done, hyperthyroidism patients were given methimazole at a starting dose of 30 mg daily, whereas ophthalmopathy patients were given high-dose intravenous methylprednisolone. A second multiplex PCR round built the libraries, followed by size selection and purification. Libraries were sequenced paired-end with 100 bp reads on an Illumina HiSeq2000. SOAPnuke was used to process the raw data, with reads discarded if the reads contained adapters or uncalled bases, had a mean Phred below 15, or lacked an exact constant-primer or identifier match. COPE v1.2.5 was used to merge high-quality paired reads, and clonotypes were defined as unique nucleotide sequences. MiTCR v1.1 was used to align the clonotypes against IMGT TRBV, TRBD and TRBJ reference segments. The analysis was restricted to V-J combinations with a frequency above 0.0001, which together covered 98% to 99.2% of the repertoires. The TCS score was defined as the ratio of F50 (clonal expansion) to E x V (chaos), calculated using BLOSUM62-based TCRdist between CDR3 peptides within each V-J. Welch's t-statistics and random forest reduced roughly 530 V-J features to around 14, which were used in a naive Bayes classifier (R e1071). No statistical method was used to set the sample size in advance, and investigators knew the group allocation. According to the paper, TCR Vbeta CDR3 sequencing was carried out on over 130 peripheral blood samples, which came from more than 40 ophthalmopathy, approximately 72 hyperthyroidism and about 17 progressor patients.

This TCR was sampled from a man younger than 35 with Graves disease. Donor details come from another sample of the same person, matched by shared clones. Recombination connected TRBV10-2 to TRBJ2-3; 10 of the junction bases match TRBD2. Specimen: peripheral blood mononuclear cells (PBMCs), collected at new diagnosis, from a patient treated with antithyroid drugs. The sequenced DNA is TGCGCCAGCAGTCCCACCCCGGGACTAGCGACAGATACGCAGTATTTT. It is translated as CASSPTPGLATDTQYF.